One and the same sample provided the 10 T cell receptor beta chains below, sequenced in a study of naive and memory T cell subsets. An equimolar mix of two oligonucleotides served as the beta constant-region primer for TRBC1 and TRBC2. Ligated cDNA was amplified by four rounds of PCR with nested alpha and beta constant-region primers and SP2. One entry per CDR3 protein results from TCRdb running MiXCR on the UMI-ligation and nested PCR reads. The table records around 160,000 distinct CDR3 sequences, approximately 22% of them present only once. These TCRs are of unknown antigen specificity. Study results and caveats: Especially in CD8 cells, naive repertoires contained a few larger clonotypes, possibly CD45RA-re-expressing memory cells.

Sequencing was carried out using naive CD4+ T cells from blood. The receptors derive from a human donor in good health.

This clonotype was detected many times. The rearrangement joins TRBV27 to TRBJ2-3; tentatively, D is TRBD1 or TRBD2 (5 bases each). Per germline, CDR1 MNHEY and CDR2 SMNVEV (reference sequence). This CDR3 comprises 18 residues. Trimming shortened V by 2 bases and J by 0 bases, and 18 bases separated the two germline ends. The CDR3 region has the DNA TGTGCCAGCAGTTTAGGGGGAAGTACTTACATTAGCACAGATACGCAGTATTTT. Amino acids: CASSLGGSTYISTDTQYF.

This clonotype was seen more than once but under ten times. The rearrangement uses TRBV12-3 or TRBV12-4 and TRBJ2-7, with D perhaps matching TRBD1 or TRBD2 (5 bases each). The CDR3 is 11 residues long. V lost 5 bases and J 9 bases, leaving 11 bases between the germline ends. The CDR3 region is CASSRDLRQYF. The CDR3 coding sequence is TGTGCCAGCAGTCGGGACCTCAGGCAGTACTTC.

The rearrangement uses TRBV7-2 and TRBJ2-7, with TRBD1 matching 8 bases. CDR3 size: 16 residues. V shed 5 bases and J 6 bases; nucleotides not matched to a gene: 15. Germline V lookup: CDR1 SGHTA, CDR2 FQGNSA. The CDR3 reads CASSVPGQATSREQYF. The CDR3 nucleotides are TGTGCCAGCAGCGTACCGGGACAGGCAACATCCCGCGAGCAGTACTTC.

J is TRBJ1-1 and V is TRBV28, with D uncertain. Per germline, CDR1 MDHEN and CDR2 SYDVKM. The length of the CDR3 is 12 residues. V shed 10 bases and J shed 2 bases, with 11 bases lying between them. The CDR3, as DNA: TGTGCCACCCCAGACCGAAACACTGAAGCTTTCTTT. Protein sequence: CATPDRNTEAFF.

V and J are TRBV3-1 and TRBJ2-1, with D possibly called TRBD1 or TRBD2 (6 bases each). Between the trimmed V and J ends, which lost 6 bases and 11 bases, there was a span of 20 bases. The germline gives CDR1 LGHDT, CDR2 YNNKEL (reference sequence). This CDR3 is 14 amino acids long. CDR3 DNA sequence: TGTGCCAGCAGGGGGTGGGGGGCTCCAATGCAGCAGTTCTTC. Amino acids: CASRGWGAPMQQFF.

The J gene is TRBJ1-2, the V gene TRBV6-1; 8 bases map to TRBD1. V lost 5 bases and J lost 6; bases outside the gene matches: 2. CDR1 and CDR2 (germline): MNHNS, SASEGT. There are 12 residues in the CDR3. DNA of the CDR3: TGTGCCAGCAGTCGGACAGGGAATGGCTACACCTTC. Protein: CASSRTGNGYTF.

This clonotype turned up a few times. This sequence joins TRBV27 and TRBJ1-3; D is undetermined. CDR3 length: 13 residues. The germline V and J ends were trimmed by 6 bases and 0 bases, with 6 bases remaining between them. The germline gives CDR1 MNHEY, CDR2 SMNVEV (reference sequence). CDR3 region: CASSDFSGNTIYF. The CDR3 coding sequence is TGTGCCAGCAGCGATTTCTCTGGAAACACCATATATTTT.

The chain employs TRBV24-1 and TRBJ1-5; weak D call: TRBD1 (5 bases). This CDR3 spans 15 amino acids. CDR1 and CDR2 (germline): KGHDR, SFDVKD. Trimming shortened V by 7 bases and J by 3 bases, and 15 bases separated the two germline ends. The CDR3 sequence is CATSSGGSFNQPQHF. CDR3 in DNA: TGTGCCACCAGCTCGGGGGGGTCTTTCAATCAGCCCCAGCATTTT.

This sequence joins TRBV5-6 and TRBJ2-7; D gene ambiguous. V lost 2 bases, J lost 2 bases, and 14 bases lay in between. The CDR3 is 15 amino acids. The germline V gene has CDR1 SGHDT and CDR2 YYEEEE. The CDR3 DNA reads TGTGCCAGCAGCTTCTTCGCTGGTTTCGCCTACGAGCAGTACTTC. It yields the protein CASSFFAGFAYEQYF.

This clonotype was recorded a few times. At one of its ends the junction is not consistent with the germline gene, which may arise from a read error. The chain carries TRBV29-1 and TRBJ1-1; tentatively, D is TRBD1 (5 bases). CDR1 SQVTM and CDR2 ANQGSEA come from the germline V gene. This CDR3 comprises 14 residues. CDR3 DNA: TGCAGCGTCGAAGGGTGGGGCAAGAAGACTGAAGCTTTCTTT. The encoded protein is CSVEGWGKKTEAFF.